The 26 T cell receptor beta chains below come from one sample, sequenced in a study of T cells expressing NK-cell markers. TCRdb reprocessed the 5' RACE reads and reports one entry per CDR3 protein, with no DNA. The table lists 300,000 to 450,000 distinct CDR3 sequences. The sequenced sample was blood T cells: a sorted CD56 or NKG2C T cell subset, CD4+ or CD8+ T cells, or bulk PBMC T cells (not recorded which). These receptors came from a man aged 18-70 years in good health.

Here the CDR3 reads CSARSTGSRAYGYTF. The V call is TRBV20-1, the J call TRBJ1-2; TCRdb proposes TRBD1, but this gene call is untestable without DNA. Germline V gene data show CDR1 as DFQATT and CDR2 as SNEGSKA (reference sequence). The CDR3 loop spans 15 amino acids.

This chain joins TRBV25-1 and TRBJ1-1; TCRdb calls TRBD1, which cannot be checked without DNA. CDR1 is MGHDK, CDR2 SYGVNS, per germline. The CDR3 runs to 14 residues. The CDR3 reads CASSGTGVGTEAFF. Full variable domain (missing parts from reference TRBV25-1 and TRBJ1-1): EADIYQTPRYLVIGTGKKITLECSQTMGHDKMYWYQQDPGMELHLIHYSYGVNSTEKGDLSSESTVSRIRTEHFPLTLESARPSHTSQYLCASSGTGVGTEAFFGQGTRLTVV.

The rearrangement joins TRBV5-1 to TRBJ1-5; TCRdb calls TRBD1, which cannot be checked without DNA. The CDR3 loop spans 15 amino acids. Per the germline V gene, CDR1 is SGHRS and CDR2 is YFSETQ. The CDR3 loop reads CASSVQGARGQPQHF. Complete variable domain (other parts from reference TRBV5-1 and TRBJ1-5): KAGVTQTPRYLIKTRGQQVTLSCSPISGHRSVSWYQQTPGQGLQFLFEYFSETQRNKGNFPGRFSGRQFSNSRSEMNVSTLELGDSALYLCASSVQGARGQPQHFGDGTRLSIL.

The chain recombines TRBV25-1 with TRBJ2-5; absent DNA, TCRdb's TRBD1 call cannot be checked. In germline, CDR1 is MGHDK, CDR2 SYGVNS. CDR3 length equals 14 residues. The CDR3 is CASRSPGVGETQYF.

The chain couples TRBV7-2 to TRBJ2-3; checking the TCRdb D call of TRBD2 is not possible without DNA. The CDR3 is 16 residues long. Germline values: CDR1 SGHTA, CDR2 FQGNSA. This CDR3 is CASSPLAGGPADTQYF.

The rearrangement links TRBV4-1 to TRBJ2-7. The CDR3 is 14 residues long. CDR1 MGHRA and CDR2 YSYEKL come from the germline V gene. CDR3 residues: CASSQDPANYEQYF.

V and J are TRBV5-1 and TRBJ1-4; TCRdb proposes TRBD1, but this gene call is untestable without DNA. This CDR3 is 15 amino acids long. The V gene's germline CDR1 is SGHRS and CDR2 YFSETQ. The CDR3 is CASRDQQGNNEKLFF.

The gene calls are TRBV20-1 and TRBJ1-3; TCRdb reports TRBD1, a call that lacks DNA to check it against. The CDR3 has 14 residues. Germline-derived CDR1 and CDR2 are DFQATT and SNEGSKA (reference sequence). The CDR3 here is CSAIDSLSGNTIYF.

The CDR3 sequence: CASRTGTGPNEQYF. The chain is built from TRBV5-6 and TRBJ2-7; TCRdb outputs TRBD1, but without DNA this stays unchecked. Germline V gene data show CDR1 as SGHDT and CDR2 as YYEEEE. CDR3 length equals 14 residues.

The rearrangement uses TRBV3-1 and TRBJ1-2; no DNA is available, so the TRBD1 call from TCRdb remains unchecked. This CDR3 has 15 residues. Germline V CDR1 and CDR2: LGHDT, YNNKEL (reference sequence). CDR3 region: CASSQVAGGGYGYTF.

The chain has TRBV20-1 and TRBJ1-5; TCRdb gives TRBD1 as the D gene, but with no DNA this cannot be confirmed. Germline CDR1 and CDR2: DFQATT and SNEGSKA (reference sequence). The CDR3 extends over 16 amino acids. The CDR3 sequence is CSASTWDRGSNQPQHF.

The V and J genes are TRBV25-1 and TRBJ2-4; TCRdb proposes TRBD1, but this gene call is untestable without DNA. The CDR3 runs to 13 residues. Looked up from germline, CDR1 is MGHDK and CDR2 is SYGVNS. The CDR3 here is CASKGGSGYIQYF. The full variable domain, in which reference TRBV25-1 and TRBJ2-4 provide the parts outside the CDR3, is EADIYQTPRYLVIGTGKKITLECSQTMGHDKMYWYQQDPGMELHLIHYSYGVNSTEKGDLSSESTVSRIRTEHFPLTLESARPSHTSQYLCASKGGSGYIQYFGAGTRLSVL.

The chain couples TRBV20-1 to TRBJ2-5; TCRdb's D call, TRBD2, is unchecked because there is no DNA. The CDR3 covers 16 residues. Germline CDR1 and CDR2: DFQATT and SNEGSKA (reference sequence). The CDR3: CSAYSRRGRVRETQYF.

The V gene is TRBV19, the J gene TRBJ2-7; without DNA, the TCRdb call of TRBD1 cannot be checked. The germline V gene encodes CDR1 LNHDA and CDR2 SQIVND (reference sequence). This CDR3 comprises 15 residues. CDR3 protein: CASRLRTLSSYEQYF.

This chain links TRBV7-9 with TRBJ1-5. Germline assignment: CDR1 SEHNR and CDR2 FQNEAQ (reference sequence). This CDR3 is built from 13 residues. CDR3 sequence reads: CASSSSVDQPQHF.

CDR3 loop: CASSPSPSGVRTQYF. The chain has TRBV7-9 and TRBJ2-3; TCRdb calls TRBD2, which cannot be checked without DNA. The CDR3 runs to 15 residues. CDR1 SEHNR and CDR2 FQNEAQ come from the germline V gene (reference sequence).

The rearrangement joins TRBV12-5 to TRBJ1-3. Germline CDR1 is LGHNT and CDR2 is FRNRAP. The CDR3 is made up of 12 amino acids. This CDR3 is CASGSPSFTIYF.

The chain has TRBV24-1 and TRBJ2-5; the D gene TCRdb calls, TRBD1, cannot be checked with no DNA. CDR3 size: 15 residues. CDR1 and CDR2 (germline): KGHDR, SFDVKD. CDR3 amino acids: CATSPRTDFQETQYF.

The V gene is TRBV20-1, the J gene TRBJ2-5; TCRdb's D gene call, TRBD2, goes unchecked for lack of DNA. CDR1 is DFQATT and CDR2 is SNEGSKA in the germline V gene (reference sequence). CDR3 size: 15 residues. CDR3 amino acids: CSANERGVRQETQYF.

The chain joins TRBV11-2 to TRBJ2-3; TCRdb calls TRBD1, which cannot be checked without DNA. Per germline, CDR1 SGHAT and CDR2 FQNNGV. The CDR3 covers 17 residues. Here the CDR3 reads CASSPGGAGAYTDTQYF.

J is TRBJ2-3 and V is TRBV5-5; checking the TCRdb D call of TRBD1 is not possible without DNA. The CDR3 is made up of 15 amino acids. CDR1 and CDR2 (germline): SGHKS, YYEKEE (reference sequence). CDR3 loop: CASSFRGGHTDTQYF.

The chain couples TRBV12-3 or TRBV12-4 to TRBJ2-1. The CDR3 totals 14 residues. The CDR3 here is CASKVGSFGNEQFF.

The rearrangement joins TRBV5-4 to TRBJ2-2. Germline V gives CDR1 SGHNT, CDR2 YYREEE (reference sequence). This CDR3 region has 13 residues. CDR3 sequence reads: CASSSYLTGELFF.

V usage is TRBV2 and J usage is TRBJ1-6; as DNA is missing, the TRBD1 call by TCRdb cannot be tested. This CDR3 has 13 amino acids. Germline V gene data show CDR1 as SNHLY and CDR2 as FYNNEI. CDR3 region: CASLEGEGSPLHF. Based on the CDR3 plus reference TRBV2 and TRBJ1-6, the full variable domain is EPEVTQTPSHQVTQMGQEVILRCVPISNHLYFYWYRQILGQKVEFLVSFYNNEISEKSEIFDDQFSVERPDGSNFTLKIRSTKLEDSAMYFCASLEGEGSPLHFGNGTRLTVT.

V gene TRBV5-1 combines with J gene TRBJ1-4. CDR3 length: 14 residues. Germline CDR1 and CDR2: SGHRS and YFSETQ. The CDR3 sequence is CASSVSATNEKLFF.

The chain has TRBV25-1 and TRBJ2-7; without DNA, the TCRdb call of TRBD1 cannot be checked. The CDR3 covers 15 residues. The germline V gene has CDR1 MGHDK and CDR2 SYGVNS. The CDR3 protein is CASSKSGTANYEQYF.